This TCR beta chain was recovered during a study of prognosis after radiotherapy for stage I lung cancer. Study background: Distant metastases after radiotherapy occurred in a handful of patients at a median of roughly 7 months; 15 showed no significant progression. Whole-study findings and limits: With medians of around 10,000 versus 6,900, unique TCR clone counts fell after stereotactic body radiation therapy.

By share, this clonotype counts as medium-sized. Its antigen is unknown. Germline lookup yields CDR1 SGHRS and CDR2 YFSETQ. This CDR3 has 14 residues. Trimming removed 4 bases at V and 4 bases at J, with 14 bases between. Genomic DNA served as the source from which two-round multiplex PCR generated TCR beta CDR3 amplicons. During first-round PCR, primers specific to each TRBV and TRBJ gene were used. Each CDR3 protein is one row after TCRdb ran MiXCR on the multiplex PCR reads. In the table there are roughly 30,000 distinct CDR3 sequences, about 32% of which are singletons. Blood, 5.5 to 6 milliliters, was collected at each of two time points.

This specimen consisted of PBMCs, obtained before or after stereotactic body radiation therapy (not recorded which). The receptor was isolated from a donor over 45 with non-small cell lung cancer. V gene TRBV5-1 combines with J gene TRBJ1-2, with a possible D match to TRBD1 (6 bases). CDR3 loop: CASSGETGLYGYTF. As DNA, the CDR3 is TGCGCCAGCAGCGGGGAGACAGGCCTCTATGGCTACACCTTC. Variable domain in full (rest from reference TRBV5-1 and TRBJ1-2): KAGVTQTPRYLIKTRGQQVTLSCSPISGHRSVSWYQQTPGQGLQFLFEYFSETQRNKGNFPGRFSGRQFSNSRSEMNVSTLELGDSALYLCASSGETGLYGYTFGSGTRLTVV.